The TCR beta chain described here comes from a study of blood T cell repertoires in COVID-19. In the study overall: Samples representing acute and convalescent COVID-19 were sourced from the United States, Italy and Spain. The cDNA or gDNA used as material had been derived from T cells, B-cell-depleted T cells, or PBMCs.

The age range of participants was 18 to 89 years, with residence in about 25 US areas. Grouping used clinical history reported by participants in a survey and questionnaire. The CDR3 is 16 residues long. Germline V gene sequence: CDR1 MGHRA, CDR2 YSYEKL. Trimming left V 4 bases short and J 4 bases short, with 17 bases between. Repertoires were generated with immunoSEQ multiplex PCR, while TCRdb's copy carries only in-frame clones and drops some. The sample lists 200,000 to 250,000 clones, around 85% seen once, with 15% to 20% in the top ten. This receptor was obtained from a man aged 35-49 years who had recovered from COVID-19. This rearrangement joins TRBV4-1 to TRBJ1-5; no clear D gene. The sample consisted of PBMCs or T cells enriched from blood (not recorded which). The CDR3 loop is CASSRAILAGNQPQHF. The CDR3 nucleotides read TGCGCCAGCAGCCGGGCAATTTTAGCGGGGAATCAGCCCCAGCATTTT.